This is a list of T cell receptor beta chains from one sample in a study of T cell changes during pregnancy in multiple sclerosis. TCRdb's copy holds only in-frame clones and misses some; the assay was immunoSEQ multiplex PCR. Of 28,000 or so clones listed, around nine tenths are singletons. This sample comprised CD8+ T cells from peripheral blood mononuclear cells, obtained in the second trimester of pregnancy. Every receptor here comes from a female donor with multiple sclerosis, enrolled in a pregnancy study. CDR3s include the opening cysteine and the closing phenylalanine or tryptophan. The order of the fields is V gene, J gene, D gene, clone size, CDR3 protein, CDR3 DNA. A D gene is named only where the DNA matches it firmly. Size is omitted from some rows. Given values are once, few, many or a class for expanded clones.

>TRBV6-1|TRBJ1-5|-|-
CASFRAGGNQPQHF
TGTGCCAGTTTCAGGGCAGGAGGCAATCAGCCCCAGCATTTT
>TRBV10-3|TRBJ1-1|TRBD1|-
CAISENRGAQSTEAFF
TGTGCCATCAGTGAGAACAGGGGAGCCCAGAGCACTGAAGCTTTCTTT
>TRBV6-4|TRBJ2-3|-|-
CASSDSQGPDTQYF
TGTGCCAGCAGTGACTCACAGGGCCCAGATACGCAGTATTTT
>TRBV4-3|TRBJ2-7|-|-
CASSRVRGLEQYF
TGCGCCAGCAGCCGGGTACGGGGGTTAGAGCAGTACTTC
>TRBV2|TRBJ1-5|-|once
CASSEGRDSNQPQHF
TGTGCCAGCAGTGAAGGGAGGGACAGCAATCAGCCCCAGCATTTT
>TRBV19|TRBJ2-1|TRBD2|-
CASSLLAGGPIEQFF
TGTGCCAGTAGTTTGCTAGCGGGGGGTCCCATTGAGCAGTTCTTC
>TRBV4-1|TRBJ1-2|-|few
CASSQGSTPRGGYTF
TGCGCCAGCAGCCAAGGGTCTACCCCGCGGGGAGGCTACACCTTC
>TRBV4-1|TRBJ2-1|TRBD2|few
CASSPRSGLAVYNEQFF
TGCGCCAGCAGCCCTAGATCAGGCCTAGCGGTGTACAATGAGCAGTTCTTC
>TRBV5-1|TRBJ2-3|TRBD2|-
CASSSRLAGSTDTQYF
TGCGCCAGCAGCTCCAGACTAGCGGGGAGCACAGATACGCAGTATTTT
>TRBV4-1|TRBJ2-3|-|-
CASRSDPGGADTQYF
TGCGCCAGCAGATCGGACCCCGGAGGGGCAGATACGCAGTATTTT
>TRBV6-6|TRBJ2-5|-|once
CASSLLQGPQETQYF
TGTGCCAGCAGCCTACTACAGGGCCCACAAGAGACCCAGTACTTC
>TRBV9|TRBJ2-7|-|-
CASSVGQGTTYEQYF
TGTGCCAGCAGCGTAGGGCAGGGGACCACCTACGAGCAGTACTTC
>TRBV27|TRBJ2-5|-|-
CASRPRSDLIRETQYF
TGTGCCAGCAGGCCCCGCAGTGACTTAATTCGAGAGACCCAGTACTTC
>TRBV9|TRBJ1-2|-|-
CASTRGNYGYTF
TGTGCCAGCACGCGGGGAAACTATGGCTACACCTTC
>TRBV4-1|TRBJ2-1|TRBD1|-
CASSQRGGGEQFF
TGCGCCAGCAGCCAACGAGGGGGCGGGGAGCAGTTCTTC
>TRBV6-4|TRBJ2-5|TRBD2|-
CASSEASGGQETQYF
TGTGCCAGCAGTGAAGCTAGCGGGGGGCAAGAGACCCAGTACTTC
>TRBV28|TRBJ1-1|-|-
CASSYGVVEAFF
TGTGCCAGCAGTTACGGGGTTGTTGAAGCTTTCTTT
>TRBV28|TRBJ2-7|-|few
CASSRGMAREQYF
TGTGCCAGCAGCAGAGGAATGGCTAGGGAGCAGTACTTC
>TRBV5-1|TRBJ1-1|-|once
CASSLDRGPEAFF
TGCGCCAGCAGCTTGGATCGGGGTCCTGAAGCTTTCTTT
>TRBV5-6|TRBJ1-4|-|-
CASSFGTGNEKLFF
TGTGCCAGCAGCTTCGGAACAGGGAATGAAAAACTGTTTTTT
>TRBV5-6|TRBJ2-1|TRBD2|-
CASSLVGGLAGGNEQFF
TGTGCCAGCAGCTTGGTGGGTGGACTAGCGGGGGGCAATGAGCAGTTCTTC
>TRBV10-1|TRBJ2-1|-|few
CASSEWQGNEQFF
TGCGCCAGCAGTGAGTGGCAGGGAAATGAGCAGTTCTTC
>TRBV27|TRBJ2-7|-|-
CASSFNVLRGYEQYF
TGTGCCAGCAGTTTCAACGTCTTAAGGGGCTACGAGCAGTACTTC
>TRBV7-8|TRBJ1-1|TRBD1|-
CASSTPGQGVLGTEAFF
TGTGCCAGCAGCACCCCGGGACAGGGAGTCTTAGGCACTGAAGCTTTCTTT
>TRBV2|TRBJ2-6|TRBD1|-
CASSETGTGANVLTF
TGTGCCAGCAGTGAGACAGGGACTGGGGCCAACGTCCTGACTTTC
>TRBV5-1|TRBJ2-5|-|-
CASSFTGNTPKETQYF
TGCGCCAGCAGCTTCACAGGGAATACTCCTAAAGAGACCCAGTACTTC
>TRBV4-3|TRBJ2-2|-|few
CASSQVPTGGELFF
TGCGCCAGCAGCCAAGTGCCGACTGGCGGGGAGCTGTTTTTT
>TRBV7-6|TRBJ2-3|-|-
CASSPFFGGLLTDTQYF
TGTGCCAGCAGCCCTTTTTTCGGGGGGCTTCTCACAGATACGCAGTATTTT
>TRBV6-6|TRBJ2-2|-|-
CASSWGDTGELFF
TGTGCCAGCAGTTGGGGGGACACCGGGGAGCTGTTTTTT
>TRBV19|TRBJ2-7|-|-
CASSGDFYEQYF
TGTGCCAGTAGTGGGGACTTCTACGAGCAGTACTTC
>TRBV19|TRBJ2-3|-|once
CASTPGGNTDTQYF
TGTGCCAGTACCCCTGGCGGGAACACAGATACGCAGTATTTT
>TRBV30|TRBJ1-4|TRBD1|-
CAWSLVRGTGTEKLFF
TGTGCCTGGAGTTTAGTACGGGGGACAGGGACTGAAAAACTGTTTTTT
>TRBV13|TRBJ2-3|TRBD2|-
CASSFSGTSGVADTQYF
TGTGCCAGCAGCTTTTCGGGGACTAGCGGGGTGGCGGATACGCAGTATTTT
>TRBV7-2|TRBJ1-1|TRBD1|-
CASSLVQGWAEAFF
TGTGCCAGCAGCTTAGTACAGGGGTGGGCTGAAGCTTTCTTT
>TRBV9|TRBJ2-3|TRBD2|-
CASSAPRGASGGSTDTQYF
TGTGCCAGCAGCGCCCCCAGGGGGGCTAGCGGGGGGAGCACAGATACGCAGTATTTT
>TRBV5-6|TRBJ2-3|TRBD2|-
CASSLGLAVNTQYF
TGTGCCAGCAGCTTGGGGCTAGCGGTAAATACGCAGTATTTT
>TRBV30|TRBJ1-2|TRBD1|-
CAWSRGQGKDGYTF
TGTGCCTGGAGTAGGGGGCAGGGGAAGGATGGCTACACCTTC
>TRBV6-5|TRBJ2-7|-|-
CASSYLDRSYEQYF
TGTGCCAGCAGTTACCTTGACAGGAGCTACGAGCAGTACTTC
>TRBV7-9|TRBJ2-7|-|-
CASSLGGPEPRF
TGTGCCAGCAGCCTTGGTGGCCCAGAACCTCGCTTC
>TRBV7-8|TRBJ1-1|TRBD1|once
CASSFWDSTYTEAFF
TGTGCCAGCAGCTTCTGGGACAGCACATACACTGAAGCTTTCTTT
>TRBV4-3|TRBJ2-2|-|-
CASSSHQGFTGELFF
TGCGCCAGCAGCTCACACCAGGGGTTCACCGGGGAGCTGTTTTTT
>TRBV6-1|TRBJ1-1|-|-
CASSQGMNTEAFF
TGTGCCAGCAGTCAGGGGATGAACACTGAAGCTTTCTTT
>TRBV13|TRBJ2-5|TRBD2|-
CASSSLAGGKETQYF
TGTGCCAGCAGCTCATTAGCGGGGGGGAAAGAGACCCAGTACTTC
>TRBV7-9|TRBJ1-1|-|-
CASSLFPSSTRNVYTEAFF
TGTGCCAGCAGCTTATTCCCCTCCTCGACAAGGAACGTTTACACTGAAGCTTTCTTT
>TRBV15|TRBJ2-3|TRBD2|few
CATSRVAGGPDTQYF
TGTGCCACCAGCAGAGTAGCGGGGGGGCCAGATACGCAGTATTTT
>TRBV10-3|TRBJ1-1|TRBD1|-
CAIWTGENTEAFF
TGTGCCATTTGGACAGGGGAGAACACTGAAGCTTTCTTT
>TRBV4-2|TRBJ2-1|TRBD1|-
CASSQGPQDRGRNEQFF
TGTGCCAGCAGCCAAGGCCCACAGGACAGGGGGCGGAATGAGCAGTTCTTC
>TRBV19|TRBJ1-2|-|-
CASSPSRGYGYTF
TGTGCCAGTAGTCCGTCGCGGGGGTATGGCTACACCTTC
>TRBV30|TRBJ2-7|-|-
CAWSADSRLMTYEQYF
TGTGCCTGGAGTGCCGACAGCCGCTTGATGACCTACGAGCAGTACTTC
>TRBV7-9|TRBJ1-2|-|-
CASSLVGNQGNYGYTF
TGTGCCAGCAGCTTAGTGGGAAACCAGGGAAACTATGGCTACACCTTC
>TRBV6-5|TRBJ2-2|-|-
CASSSLPGQNTGELFF
TGTGCCAGCAGTTCCTTACCGGGACAGAACACCGGGGAGCTGTTTTTT